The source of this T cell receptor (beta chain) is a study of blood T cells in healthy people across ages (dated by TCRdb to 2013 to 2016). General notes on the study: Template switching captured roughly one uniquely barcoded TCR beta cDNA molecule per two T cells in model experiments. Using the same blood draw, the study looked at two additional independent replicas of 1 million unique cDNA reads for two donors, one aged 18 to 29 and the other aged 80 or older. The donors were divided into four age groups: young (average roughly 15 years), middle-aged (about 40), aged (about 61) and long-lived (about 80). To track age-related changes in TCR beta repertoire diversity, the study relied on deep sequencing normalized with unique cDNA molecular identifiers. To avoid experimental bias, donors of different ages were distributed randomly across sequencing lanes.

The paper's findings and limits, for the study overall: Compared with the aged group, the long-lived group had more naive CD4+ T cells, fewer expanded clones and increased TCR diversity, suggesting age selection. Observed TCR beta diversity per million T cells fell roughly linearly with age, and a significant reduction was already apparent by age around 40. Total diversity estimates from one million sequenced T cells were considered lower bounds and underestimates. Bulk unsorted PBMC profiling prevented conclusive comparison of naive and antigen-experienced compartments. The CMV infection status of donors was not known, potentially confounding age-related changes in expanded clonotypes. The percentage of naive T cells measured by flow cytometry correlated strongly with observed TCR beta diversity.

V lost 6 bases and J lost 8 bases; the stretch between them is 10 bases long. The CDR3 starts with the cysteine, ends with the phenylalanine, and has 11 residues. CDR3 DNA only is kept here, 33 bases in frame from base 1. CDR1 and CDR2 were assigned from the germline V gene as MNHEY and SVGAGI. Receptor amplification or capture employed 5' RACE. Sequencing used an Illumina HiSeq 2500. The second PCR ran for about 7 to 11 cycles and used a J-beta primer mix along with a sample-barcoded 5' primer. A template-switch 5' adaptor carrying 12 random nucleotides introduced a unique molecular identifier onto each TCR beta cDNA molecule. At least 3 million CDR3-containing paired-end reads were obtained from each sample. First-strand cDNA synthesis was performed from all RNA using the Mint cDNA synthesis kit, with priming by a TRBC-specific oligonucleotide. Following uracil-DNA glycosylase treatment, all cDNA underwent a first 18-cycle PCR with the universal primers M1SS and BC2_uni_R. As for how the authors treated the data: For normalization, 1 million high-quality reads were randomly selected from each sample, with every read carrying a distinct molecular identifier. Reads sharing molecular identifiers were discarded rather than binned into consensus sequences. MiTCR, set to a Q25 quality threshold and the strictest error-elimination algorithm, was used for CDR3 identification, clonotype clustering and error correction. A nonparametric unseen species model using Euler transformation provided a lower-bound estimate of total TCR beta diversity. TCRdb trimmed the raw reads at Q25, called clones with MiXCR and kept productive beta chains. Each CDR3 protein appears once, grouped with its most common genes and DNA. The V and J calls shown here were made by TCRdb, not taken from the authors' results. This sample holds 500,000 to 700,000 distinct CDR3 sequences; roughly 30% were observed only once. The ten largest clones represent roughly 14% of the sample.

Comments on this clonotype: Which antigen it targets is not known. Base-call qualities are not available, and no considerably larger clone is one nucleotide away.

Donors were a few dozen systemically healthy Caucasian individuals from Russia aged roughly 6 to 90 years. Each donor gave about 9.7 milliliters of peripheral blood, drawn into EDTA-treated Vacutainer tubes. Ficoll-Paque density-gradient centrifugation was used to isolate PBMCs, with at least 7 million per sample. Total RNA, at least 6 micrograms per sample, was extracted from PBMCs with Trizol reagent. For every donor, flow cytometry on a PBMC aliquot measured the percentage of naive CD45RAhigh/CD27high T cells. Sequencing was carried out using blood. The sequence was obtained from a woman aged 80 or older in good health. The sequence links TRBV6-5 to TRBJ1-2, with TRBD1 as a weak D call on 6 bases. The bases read TGTGCCAGCAGAAGGGGGTCGGGCTACACCTTC. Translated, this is CASRRGSGYTF.